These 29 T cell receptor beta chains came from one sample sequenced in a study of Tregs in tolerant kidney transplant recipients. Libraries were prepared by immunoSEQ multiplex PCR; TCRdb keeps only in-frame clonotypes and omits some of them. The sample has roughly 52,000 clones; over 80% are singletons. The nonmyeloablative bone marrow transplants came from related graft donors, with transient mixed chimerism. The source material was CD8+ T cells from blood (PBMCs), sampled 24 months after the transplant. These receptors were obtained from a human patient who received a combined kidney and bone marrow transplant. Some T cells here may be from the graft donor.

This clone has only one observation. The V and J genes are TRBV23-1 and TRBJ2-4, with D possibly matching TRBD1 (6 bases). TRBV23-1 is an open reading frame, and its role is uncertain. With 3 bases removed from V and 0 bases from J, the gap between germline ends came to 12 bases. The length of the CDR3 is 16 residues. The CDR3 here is CASSHRRTEAKNIQYF. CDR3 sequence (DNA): TGCGCCAGCAGTCACCGGCGGACAGAAGCCAAAAACATTCAGTACTTC.

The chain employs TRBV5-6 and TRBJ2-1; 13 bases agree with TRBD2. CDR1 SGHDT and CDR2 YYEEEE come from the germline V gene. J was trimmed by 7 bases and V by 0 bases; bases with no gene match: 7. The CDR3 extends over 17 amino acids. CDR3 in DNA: TGTGCCAGCAGCTTGGAACTAGCGGGGGGGAGGAGGAATGAGCAGTTCTTC. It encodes CASSLELAGGRRNEQFF.

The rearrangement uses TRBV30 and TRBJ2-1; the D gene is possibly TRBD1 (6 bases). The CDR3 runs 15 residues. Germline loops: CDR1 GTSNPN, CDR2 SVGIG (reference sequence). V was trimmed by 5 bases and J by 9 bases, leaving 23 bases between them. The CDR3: CAWGEEQQARGEQFF. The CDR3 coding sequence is TGTGCCTGGGGTGAAGAACAACAGGCCAGGGGTGAGCAGTTCTTC.

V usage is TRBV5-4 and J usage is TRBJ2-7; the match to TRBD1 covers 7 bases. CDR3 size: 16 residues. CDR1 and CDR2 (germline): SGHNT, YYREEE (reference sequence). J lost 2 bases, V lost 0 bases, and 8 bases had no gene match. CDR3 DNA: TGTGCCAGCAGCTTGGCAGGGGACAGACTCACCTACGAGCAGTACTTC. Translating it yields CASSLAGDRLTYEQYF.

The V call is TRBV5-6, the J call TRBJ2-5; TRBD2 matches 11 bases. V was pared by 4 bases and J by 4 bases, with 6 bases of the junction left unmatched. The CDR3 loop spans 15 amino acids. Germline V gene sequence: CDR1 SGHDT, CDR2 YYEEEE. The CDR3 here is CASSPSGRKGETQYF. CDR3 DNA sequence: TGTGCCAGCAGCCCTAGCGGGAGGAAGGGAGAGACCCAGTACTTC.

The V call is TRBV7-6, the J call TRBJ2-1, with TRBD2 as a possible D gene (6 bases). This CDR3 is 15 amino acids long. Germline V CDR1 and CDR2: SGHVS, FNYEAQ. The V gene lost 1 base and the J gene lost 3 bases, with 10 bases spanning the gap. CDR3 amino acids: CASSLEASDYNEQFF. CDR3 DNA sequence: TGTGCCAGCAGCTTAGAGGCTAGCGACTACAATGAGCAGTTCTTC.

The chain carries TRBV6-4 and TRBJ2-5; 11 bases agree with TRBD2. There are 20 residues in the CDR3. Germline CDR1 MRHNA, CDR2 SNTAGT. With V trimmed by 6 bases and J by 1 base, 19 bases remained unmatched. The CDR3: CASRATRRTSGYPLQETQYF. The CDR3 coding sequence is TGTGCCAGCAGGGCCACCCGTCGGACTAGCGGGTACCCCCTCCAAGAGACCCAGTACTTC.

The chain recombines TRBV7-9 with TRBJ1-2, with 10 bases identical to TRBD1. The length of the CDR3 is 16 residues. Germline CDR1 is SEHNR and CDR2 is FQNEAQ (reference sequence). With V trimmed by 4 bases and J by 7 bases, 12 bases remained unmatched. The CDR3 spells CASSSSTGTGDSGYTF. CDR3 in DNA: TGTGCCAGCAGCTCTAGTACCGGGACAGGGGACAGTGGCTACACCTTC.

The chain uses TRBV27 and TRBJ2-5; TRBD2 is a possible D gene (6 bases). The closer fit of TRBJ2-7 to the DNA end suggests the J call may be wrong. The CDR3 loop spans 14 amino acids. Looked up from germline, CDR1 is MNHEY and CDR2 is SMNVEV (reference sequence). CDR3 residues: CASSLGGMTYEQYF. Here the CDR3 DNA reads TGTGCCAGCAGTTTGGGCGGGATGACCTACGAGCAGTACTTC.

The CDR3 is CASSVGTGGAYNEQFF. CDR3 nucleotide sequence: TGTGCCAGCAGCGTAGGGACGGGGGGAGCCTACAATGAGCAGTTCTTC. The V call is TRBV9, the J call TRBJ2-1, with 7 bases that match TRBD2. With 0 bases clipped from V and 2 bases from J, the junction kept 5 bases outside the gene matches. CDR3 length: 16 amino acids. Germline V CDR1 and CDR2: SGDLS, YYNGEE.

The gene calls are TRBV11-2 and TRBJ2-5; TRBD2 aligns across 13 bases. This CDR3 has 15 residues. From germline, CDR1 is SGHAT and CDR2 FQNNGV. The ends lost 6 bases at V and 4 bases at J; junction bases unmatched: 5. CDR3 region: CASRPGLAGPETQYF. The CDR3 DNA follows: TGTGCCAGCAGACCGGGACTAGCGGGGCCAGAGACCCAGTACTTC.

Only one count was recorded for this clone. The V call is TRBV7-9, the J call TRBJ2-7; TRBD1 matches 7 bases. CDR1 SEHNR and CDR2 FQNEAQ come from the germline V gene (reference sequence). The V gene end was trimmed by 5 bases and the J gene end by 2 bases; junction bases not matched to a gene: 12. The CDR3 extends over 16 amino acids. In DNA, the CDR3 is TGTGCCAGCAGCCCGACTGACAGGGCGGACCCCTACGAGCAGTACTTC. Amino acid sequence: CASSPTDRADPYEQYF.

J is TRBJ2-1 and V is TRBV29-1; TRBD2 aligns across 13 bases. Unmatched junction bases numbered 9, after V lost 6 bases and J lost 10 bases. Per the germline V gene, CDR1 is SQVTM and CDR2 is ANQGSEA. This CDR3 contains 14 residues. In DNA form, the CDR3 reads TGCAGCGTCGCCGGAGGGACTAGCGGGACCGAGCAGTTCTTC. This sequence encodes CSVAGGTSGTEQFF.

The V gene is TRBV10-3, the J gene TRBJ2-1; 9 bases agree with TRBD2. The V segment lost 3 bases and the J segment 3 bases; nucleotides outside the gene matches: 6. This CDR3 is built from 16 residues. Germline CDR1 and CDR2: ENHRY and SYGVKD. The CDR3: CAISEPGGGDYNEQFF. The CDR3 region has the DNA TGTGCCATCAGTGAACCAGGCGGGGGGGACTACAATGAGCAGTTCTTC.

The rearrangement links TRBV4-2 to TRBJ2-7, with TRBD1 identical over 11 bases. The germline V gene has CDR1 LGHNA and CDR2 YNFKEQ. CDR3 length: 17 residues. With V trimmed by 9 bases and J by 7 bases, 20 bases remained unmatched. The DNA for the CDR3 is TGTGCCAGAAGGCTACGTTTGGGACAGGGGGATTCGGGAGAGCAGTACTTC. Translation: CARRLRLGQGDSGEQYF.

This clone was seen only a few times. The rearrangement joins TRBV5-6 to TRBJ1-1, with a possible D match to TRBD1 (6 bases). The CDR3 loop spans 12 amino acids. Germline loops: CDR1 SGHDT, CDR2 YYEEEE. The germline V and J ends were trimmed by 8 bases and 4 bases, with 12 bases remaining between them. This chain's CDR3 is CASTGLGTEAFF. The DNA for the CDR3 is TGTGCCAGTACAGGGTTGGGCACTGAAGCTTTCTTT.

The CDR3: CASSLAGTGGNQPQHF. The CDR3 region has the DNA TGTGCCAGCAGTTTAGCAGGGACAGGGGGCAATCAGCCCCAGCATTTT. V is TRBV27 and J is TRBJ1-5; 10 nucleotides align to TRBD1. Per germline, CDR1 MNHEY and CDR2 SMNVEV (reference sequence). J lost 2 bases, V lost 2 bases, and 3 bases had no gene match. The CDR3 is 16 residues long.

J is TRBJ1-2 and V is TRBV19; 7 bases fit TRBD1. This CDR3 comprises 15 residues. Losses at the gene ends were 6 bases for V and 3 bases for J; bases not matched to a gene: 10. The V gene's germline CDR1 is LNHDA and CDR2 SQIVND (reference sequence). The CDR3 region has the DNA TGTGCCAGTAGCCCTGACAGGGAAGGGGACTATGGCTACACCTTC. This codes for CASSPDREGDYGYTF.

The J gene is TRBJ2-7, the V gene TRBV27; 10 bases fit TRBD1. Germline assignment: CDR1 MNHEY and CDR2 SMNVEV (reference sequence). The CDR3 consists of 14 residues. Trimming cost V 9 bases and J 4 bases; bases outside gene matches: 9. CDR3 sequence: CASAGQGYVYEQYF. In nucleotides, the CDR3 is TGTGCCAGTGCGGGACAGGGGTATGTATACGAGCAGTACTTC.

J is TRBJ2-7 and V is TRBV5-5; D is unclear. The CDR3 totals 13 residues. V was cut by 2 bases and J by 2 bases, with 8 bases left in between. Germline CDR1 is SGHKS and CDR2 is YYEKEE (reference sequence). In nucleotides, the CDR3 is TGTGCCAGCAGCTTTCACAGACCCTACGAGCAGTACTTC. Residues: CASSFHRPYEQYF.

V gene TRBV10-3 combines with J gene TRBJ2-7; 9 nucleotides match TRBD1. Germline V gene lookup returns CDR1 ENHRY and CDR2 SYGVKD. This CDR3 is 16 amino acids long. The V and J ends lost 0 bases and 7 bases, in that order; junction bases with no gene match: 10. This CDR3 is CAISESAGQGRGEQYF. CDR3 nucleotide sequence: TGTGCCATCAGTGAGTCGGCGGGACAGGGTCGGGGAGAGCAGTACTTC.

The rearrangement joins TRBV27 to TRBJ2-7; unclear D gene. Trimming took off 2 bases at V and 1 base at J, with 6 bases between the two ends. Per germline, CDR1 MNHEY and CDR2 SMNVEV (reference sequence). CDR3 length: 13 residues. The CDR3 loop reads CASSLTGSYEQYF. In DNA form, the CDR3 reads TGTGCCAGCAGTTTAACCGGGTCCTACGAGCAGTACTTC.

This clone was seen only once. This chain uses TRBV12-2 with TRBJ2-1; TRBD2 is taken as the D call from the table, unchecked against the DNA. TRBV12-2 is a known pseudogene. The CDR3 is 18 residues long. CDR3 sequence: CASRLGRTGTRRNDEQFF. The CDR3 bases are TGTGCAAGTCGCTTAGGGAGGACCGGGACTAGGAGGAACGATGAGCAGTTCTTC.

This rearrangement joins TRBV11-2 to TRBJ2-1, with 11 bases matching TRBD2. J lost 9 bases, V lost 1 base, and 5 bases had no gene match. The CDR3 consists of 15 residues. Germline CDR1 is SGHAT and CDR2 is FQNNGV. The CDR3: CASSLGALAGGEQFF. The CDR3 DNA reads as TGTGCCAGCAGCTTAGGGGCTCTAGCGGGAGGTGAGCAGTTCTTC.

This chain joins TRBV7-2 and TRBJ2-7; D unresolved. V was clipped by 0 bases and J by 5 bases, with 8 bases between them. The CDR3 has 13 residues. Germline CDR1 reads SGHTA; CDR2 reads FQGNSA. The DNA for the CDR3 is TGTGCCAGCAGCTTAGCGTGGCTTGACGAGCAGTACTTC. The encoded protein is CASSLAWLDEQYF.

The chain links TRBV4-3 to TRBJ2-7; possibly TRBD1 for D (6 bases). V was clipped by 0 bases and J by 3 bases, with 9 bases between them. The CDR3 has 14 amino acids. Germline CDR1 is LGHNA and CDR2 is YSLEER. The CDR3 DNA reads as TGCGCCAGCAGCCAAGATCCCAGGGGCTACGAGCAGTACTTC. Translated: CASSQDPRGYEQYF.

The CDR3: CASSTRPVGSNNEQFF. The CDR3 coding sequence is TGTGCCAGCAGCACCCGCCCCGTCGGGAGCAACAATGAGCAGTTCTTC. The V and J genes are TRBV7-8 and TRBJ2-1, with D possibly matching TRBD2 (6 bases). This CDR3 is built from 16 residues. Per the germline V gene, CDR1 is SGHVS and CDR2 is FQNEAQ. V dropped 5 bases and J dropped 5 bases, with 19 bases sitting between them.

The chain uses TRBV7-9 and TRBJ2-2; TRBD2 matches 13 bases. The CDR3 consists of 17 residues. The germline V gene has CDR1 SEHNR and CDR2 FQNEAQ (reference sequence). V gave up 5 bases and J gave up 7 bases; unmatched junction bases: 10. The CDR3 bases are TGTGCCAGCAGCCGCACTAGCGGGGGGGCAAGAAACGGGGAGCTGTTTTTT. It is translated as CASSRTSGGARNGELFF.

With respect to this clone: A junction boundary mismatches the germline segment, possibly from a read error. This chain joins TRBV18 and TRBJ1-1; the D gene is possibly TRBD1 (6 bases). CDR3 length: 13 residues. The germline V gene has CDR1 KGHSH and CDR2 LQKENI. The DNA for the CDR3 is TGTGCCGGCTCACAGGGACAGAACACTGAAGCTTTCTTT. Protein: CAGSQGQNTEAFF. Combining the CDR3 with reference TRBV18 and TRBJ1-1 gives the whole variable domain NAGVMQNPRHLVRRRGQEARLRCSPMKGHSHVYWYRQLPEEGLKFMVYLQKENIIDESGMPKERFSAEFPKEGPSILRIQQVVRGDSAAYFCAGSQGQNTEAFFGQGTRLTVV.